What follows are 32 T cell receptor beta chains derived from one specimen sequenced in a study of post-analysis software for immune sequencing data. Their target antigens are unknown. Unique molecular identifiers featured in each of the TCR beta cDNA libraries. TCRdb re-called the PCR reads with MiXCR, one entry per CDR3 protein. Counted here are about 460,000 distinct CDR3 sequences, under 55% occurring once; the ten biggest clones make up about an eighth. Findings and limits, study-wide: There were five or six TRBV segments more frequent in patients than controls, and TRBV5-6, TRBV5-1 and TRBV20-1 were among them.

The specimen sequenced was blood. These TCRs come from a girl aged 10 to 17 with multiple sclerosis.

This chain connects TRBV9 to TRBJ2-7, with 10 bases that match TRBD1. The CDR3 spans 16 residues. Germline trimming cut 6 bases from V and 3 bases from J; bases unmatched to any gene: 12. Looked up from germline, CDR1 is SGDLS and CDR2 is YYNGEE. As DNA, the CDR3 is TGTGCCAGCACCAAACTCCCGGGACAGGGGTTCTACGAGCAGTACTTC. It codes for CASTKLPGQGFYEQYF. The full variable domain, in which reference TRBV9 and TRBJ2-7 provide the parts outside the CDR3, is DSGVTQTPKHLITATGQRVTLRCSPRSGDLSVYWYQQSLDQGLQFLIQYYNGEERAKGNILERFSAQQFPDLHSELNLSSLELGDSALYFCASTKLPGQGFYEQYFGPGTRLTVT.

This clonotype was seen only a few times. The chain uses TRBV10-3 and TRBJ1-1; D is undetermined. Between the trimmed V and J ends, which lost 3 bases and 3 bases, there was a span of 14 bases. CDR1 and CDR2 (germline): ENHRY, SYGVKD. CDR3 size: 15 residues. The CDR3 DNA sequence: TGTGCCATCAGTGACCCCGGGCCTGGCCACACTGAAGCTTTCTTT. Translated: CAISDPGPGHTEAFF.

This clonotype was seen repeatedly, ten times or more. CDR3 DNA: TGTGCCAGCAGTCTAGGACAGGGGGTCTACGAGCAGTACTTC. It is translated as CASSLGQGVYEQYF. This sequence joins TRBV27 and TRBJ2-7; 10 positions agree with TRBD1. The germline gives CDR1 MNHEY, CDR2 SMNVEV (reference sequence). CDR3 length: 14 amino acids. Losses at the gene ends were 5 bases for V and 3 bases for J; bases not matched to a gene: 4.

A word on this clonotype: Its ends do not fully match the called genes, so a read error is possible. The chain employs TRBV5-6 and TRBJ2-3, with 9 nucleotides matching TRBD2. CDR3 length: 16 amino acids. CDR1 SGHDT and CDR2 YYEEEE come from the germline V gene. The CDR3 DNA is TGTGCCAGCAGATTGGGCGGGAGGGCCTTTTCCGATACGCAGTATTTT. This encodes CASRLGGRAFSDTQYF.

This chain connects TRBV29-1 to TRBJ1-1, with D perhaps matching TRBD1 (5 bases). The germline CDR1 and CDR2 sequences are SQVTM and ANQGSEA. CDR3 length: 11 amino acids. Trimming removed 7 bases from V and 1 base from J, with 7 bases in between. CDR3 nucleotides: TGCAGCGCAGGGCGGAACACTGAAGCTTTCTTT. This sequence encodes CSAGRNTEAFF.

The chain is built from TRBV5-1 and TRBJ2-3, with D perhaps matching TRBD1 (6 bases). CDR1 SGHRS and CDR2 YFSETQ come from the germline V gene. This CDR3 has 15 amino acids. Trimming shortened V by 4 bases and J by 4 bases, and 16 bases separated the two germline ends. CDR3 nucleotide sequence: TGCGCCAGCAGCCCCCGCGGACAGATCGCAGATACGCAGTATTTT. It translates to CASSPRGQIADTQYF.

V usage is TRBV10-3 and J usage is TRBJ1-6; unclear D gene. The CDR3 is 16 residues long. Looked up from germline, CDR1 is ENHRY and CDR2 is SYGVKD. The V gene lost 2 bases and the J gene lost 8 bases, with 16 bases spanning the gap. CDR3 DNA sequence: TGTGCCATCAGTGAGGGGCCAAATCGGGTGGATTCACCCCTCCACTTT. This codes for CAISEGPNRVDSPLHF.

The chain uses TRBV6-5 and TRBJ1-1; tentatively, D is TRBD1 (6 bases). CDR3 length: 14 residues. Germline CDR1 and CDR2: MNHEY and SVGAGI. Trimming stripped 6 bases from V and 1 base from J, with 12 bases between. This chain's CDR3 is CASSLKGQNTEAFF. The CDR3 DNA reads as TGTGCCAGCAGCTTGAAGGGACAGAACACTGAAGCTTTCTTT.

This clonotype was counted only a few times. This sequence joins TRBV29-1 and TRBJ2-5, with D possibly matching TRBD2 (6 bases). The CDR3 has 14 residues. V gave up 7 bases and J gave up 4 bases, with 19 bases separating them. Germline V gene lookup returns CDR1 SQVTM and CDR2 ANQGSEA. CDR3 nucleotide sequence: TGCAGCGCCCGACCGGGACTCCAACGAGAGACCCAGTACTTC. Its translation: CSARPGLQRETQYF.

The chain couples TRBV12-3 or TRBV12-4 to TRBJ2-1; tentatively, D is TRBD1 (5 bases). Trimming pared 2 bases from V and 5 bases from J, leaving 13 bases between. This CDR3 is 15 amino acids long. CDR3 nucleotide sequence: TGTGCCAGCAGTTTATGGCAGGGAAGACACAATGAGCAGTTCTTC. Amino acid sequence: CASSLWQGRHNEQFF.

This clonotype was seen a handful of times. The genes are TRBV7-3 and TRBJ2-3; 8 positions match TRBD2. The CDR3 covers 16 residues. After removal of 6 bases from V and 7 bases from J, the junction contained 15 bases not matched to a gene. Germline values: CDR1 SGHTA, CDR2 FQGTGA. For the CDR3, the DNA is TGTGCCAGCAGGCGCGAGCGGGAGAGTTTTCAAAATACGCAGTATTTT. Translation gives CASRRERESFQNTQYF.

This clonotype was recorded only once. The rearrangement uses TRBV24-1 and TRBJ2-1, with 8 bases that match TRBD2. V was pared by 5 bases and J by 0 bases, with 8 bases of the junction left unmatched. CDR3 length: 17 amino acids. Per germline, CDR1 KGHDR and CDR2 SFDVKD. The CDR3 is CATSAPRGGSSYNEQFF. The CDR3 bases are TGTGCCACCAGTGCTCCCCGCGGGGGGAGCTCCTACAATGAGCAGTTCTTC.

This clonotype was recorded only once. This chain uses TRBV28 with TRBJ2-7; 16 nucleotides line up with TRBD2. The V and J ends lost 7 bases and 2 bases, in that order; junction bases with no gene match: 8. Germline V lookup: CDR1 MDHEN, CDR2 SYDVKM. This CDR3 spans 17 amino acids. CDR3 sequence reads: CASNQGLAGGLAYEQYF. The CDR3 region has the DNA TGTGCCAGCAACCAGGGACTAGCGGGAGGGCTGGCCTACGAGCAGTACTTC.

This clonotype was detected only a few times. The chain has TRBV29-1 and TRBJ1-5, with D possibly being TRBD1 (6 bases). This CDR3 has 13 residues. The ends were cut back, 4 bases at V and 10 bases at J, with 17 bases in the middle. Germline values: CDR1 SQVTM, CDR2 ANQGSEA. CDR3 DNA sequence: TGCAGCGTTGCTCCGACAGGACAAGGACCCCAGCATTTT. It yields the protein CSVAPTGQGPQHF.

The chain has TRBV14 and TRBJ2-7, with D tentatively TRBD1 (6 bases). Trimming removed 3 bases at V and 2 bases at J, with 14 bases between. Germline V gene lookup returns CDR1 SGHDN and CDR2 FVKESK. The CDR3 covers 15 residues. The CDR3 spells CASSQTGTKTYEQYF. In DNA form, the CDR3 reads TGTGCCAGCAGCCAGACCGGGACAAAGACCTACGAGCAGTACTTC. The full variable domain, its missing parts supplied by reference TRBV14 and TRBJ2-7, is EAGVTQFPSHSVIEKGQTVTLRCDPISGHDNLYWYRRVMGKEIKFLLHFVKESKQDESGMPNNRFLAERTGGTYSTLKVQPAELEDSGVYFCASSQTGTKTYEQYFGPGTRLTVT.

This clonotype showed up just a few times. V usage is TRBV24-1 and J usage is TRBJ2-5; 9 bases are shared with TRBD1. The better agreement between TRBJ2-7 and the DNA end casts doubt on the J call. There are 15 residues in the CDR3. Germline CDR1 is KGHDR and CDR2 is SFDVKD. In nucleotides, the CDR3 is TGTGCCACCAGTGACGGGGACAGGGTGGACAGCGAGCAGTACTTC. Its translation: CATSDGDRVDSEQYF.

The chain couples TRBV4-2 to TRBJ2-7, with TRBD2 as a possible D gene (6 bases). The V end lost 3 bases, the J end lost 3 bases, and 9 bases lay between the germline ends. The CDR3 contains 13 residues. Germline V gene sequence: CDR1 LGHNA, CDR2 YNFKEQ. The CDR3 DNA follows: TGTGCCAGCAGCCAGAGCGGGTACTACGAGCAGTACTTC. It yields the protein CASSQSGYYEQYF.

The V and J genes are TRBV3-1 and TRBJ2-7, with no clear D. Trimming removed 0 bases at V and 10 bases at J, with 19 bases between. Germline V gives CDR1 LGHDT, CDR2 YNNKEL (reference sequence). The CDR3 totals 15 residues. The CDR3 spells CASSQERPSDLTQYF. The CDR3 DNA reads TGTGCCAGCAGCCAAGAGAGACCCTCGGACCTAACCCAGTACTTC.

This clonotype was recorded at least ten times. The V call is TRBV4-1, the J call TRBJ2-1, with 8 bases identical to TRBD2. The CDR3 consists of 15 residues. The germline gives CDR1 MGHRA, CDR2 YSYEKL. V was pared by 2 bases and J by 6 bases, with 6 bases of the junction left unmatched. As DNA, the CDR3 is TGCGCCAGCAGCCAATTACTGCGGGAGGTCAATGAGCAGTTCTTC. This codes for CASSQLLREVNEQFF.

The genes are TRBV20-1 and TRBJ2-7, with unresolved D. The end of the DNA is better explained by TRBJ2-5, so the J call may be wrong. Germline V gives CDR1 DFQATT, CDR2 SNEGSKA (reference sequence). The CDR3 runs 12 residues. The CDR3, as DNA: TGCAGTGCCCAAAGCAGCCGGGAGACCCAGTACTTC. It codes for CSAQSSRETQYF.

This rearrangement joins TRBV20-1 to TRBJ2-7; 10 bases are shared with TRBD1. Germline lookup yields CDR1 DFQATT and CDR2 SNEGSKA (reference sequence). The junction had 8 bases not matched to a gene; V was cut back by 3 bases and J by 3 bases. This CDR3 is built from 15 residues. CDR3 DNA: TGCAGTGCTAGCCGGCGGGGACAGGGGATCTACGAGCAGTACTTC. Protein product: CSASRRGQGIYEQYF.

This clonotype was seen only a few times. This sequence joins TRBV10-3 and TRBJ2-4, with a weak D call TRBD2 (6 bases). The CDR3 has 15 amino acids. The V and J ends lost 0 bases and 1 base respectively, with 7 bases between them. The germline gives CDR1 ENHRY, CDR2 SYGVKD. The CDR3 reads CAISESRGAKNIQYF. CDR3 coding DNA: TGTGCCATCAGTGAGTCTCGGGGGGCCAAAAACATTCAGTACTTC.

The chain carries TRBV28 and TRBJ2-7; 7 positions agree with TRBD2. The germline gives CDR1 MDHEN, CDR2 SYDVKM. With 7 bases clipped from V and 1 base from J, the junction kept 10 bases outside the gene matches. The CDR3 length is 15 residues. The chain's CDR3 is CASNPAGVVSYEQYF. DNA of the CDR3: TGTGCCAGCAATCCTGCGGGAGTTGTTTCCTACGAGCAGTACTTC.

This clonotype was seen a few times. J is TRBJ2-7 and V is TRBV19; D is ambiguous. The V gene's germline CDR1 is LNHDA and CDR2 SQIVND (reference sequence). This CDR3 is 13 amino acids long. The ends were cut back, 5 bases at V and 2 bases at J, with 10 bases in the middle. The CDR3 reads CASSLEFAYEQYF. CDR3 sequence (DNA): TGTGCCAGTAGTCTGGAGTTTGCCTACGAGCAGTACTTC.

Comment on this clonotype: A junction end diverges from the germline sequence, so it may reflect a read error. This chain links TRBV5-1 with TRBJ2-5; 8 nucleotides match TRBD1. Per the germline V gene, CDR1 is SGHRS and CDR2 is YFSETQ. The CDR3 sequence is 15 residues long. CDR3 protein: CASRLDGQGVETQYF. The CDR3 coding sequence is TGCGCCAGCCGCTTGGACGGACAGGGTGTCGAGACCCAGTACTTC.

J is TRBJ2-2 and V is TRBV20-1; TRBD2 is a possible D gene (6 bases). Germline loops: CDR1 DFQATT, CDR2 SNEGSKA (reference sequence). Trimming cost V 0 bases and J 3 bases, with 14 bases left between them. The CDR3 extends over 16 amino acids. The DNA for the CDR3 is TGCAGTGCTAGAGATCTGGCTAGCGAACACACCGGGGAGCTGTTTTTT. Its translation is CSARDLASEHTGELFF.

The table lists this clonotype with a few counts. The V gene is TRBV9, the J gene TRBJ1-2; no reliable D call. Trimming shortened V by 3 bases and J by 9 bases, and 12 bases separated the two germline ends. The CDR3 length is 12 residues. CDR1 and CDR2 from the germline V gene are SGDLS and YYNGEE. The CDR3 loop is CASSGPHGSYTF. CDR3 DNA sequence: TGTGCCAGCAGCGGCCCTCACGGGAGCTACACCTTC.

V is TRBV15 and J is TRBJ2-7, with 9 positions matching TRBD1. CDR3 length equals 16 residues. Germline CDR1 LNHNV, CDR2 YYDKDF (reference sequence). J was trimmed by 6 bases and V by 0 bases; bases with no gene match: 9. CDR3 residues: CATSREWGQGVGEQYF. The CDR3 region has the DNA TGTGCCACCAGCAGAGAATGGGGACAGGGTGTGGGCGAGCAGTACTTC.

The rearrangement joins TRBV20-1 to TRBJ2-1; 8 nucleotides agree with TRBD1. The J segment lost 2 bases and the V segment lost 4 bases, leaving 4 bases of the junction unmatched. The CDR3 is 14 residues long. Per the germline V gene, CDR1 is DFQATT and CDR2 is SNEGSKA (reference sequence). The CDR3 DNA reads as TGCAGTGCTATTAACAGGGGGACCTACAATGAGCAGTTCTTC. Residues: CSAINRGTYNEQFF.

The rearrangement joins TRBV29-1 to TRBJ2-7; TRBD2 aligns across 11 bases. Germline CDR1 is SQVTM and CDR2 is ANQGSEA. V gave up 4 bases and J gave up 1 base; unmatched junction bases: 6. The CDR3 is made up of 15 amino acids. CDR3 DNA sequence: TGCAGCGTTGGTTCGGGACTAGCGGATTCCTACGAGCAGTACTTC. Protein: CSVGSGLADSYEQYF.

The rearrangement joins TRBV7-6 to TRBJ1-2; D is undetermined. Germline CDR1 SGHVS, CDR2 FNYEAQ. V lost 5 bases, J lost 3 bases, and 16 bases lay in between. CDR3 length: 15 residues. CDR3 amino acids: CASSALPGFDYGYTF. In DNA, the CDR3 is TGTGCCAGCAGCGCCCTGCCGGGGTTCGACTATGGCTACACCTTC.

The V and J genes are TRBV6-5 and TRBJ2-3, with D possibly TRBD2 on 6 matching bases. Trimming took off 0 bases at V and 4 bases at J, with 14 bases between the two ends. Germline CDR1 is MNHEY and CDR2 is SVGAGI. The CDR3 extends over 16 amino acids. The CDR3 loop reads CASSYSYGSGADTQYF. The CDR3 DNA sequence: TGTGCCAGCAGTTACTCTTACGGGAGTGGCGCAGATACGCAGTATTTT.